This is a list of T cell receptor beta chains from one sample in a study of Graves' ophthalmopathy and Graves' hyperthyroidism. TCRdb called the multiplex PCR reads again in MiXCR, with one record for every CDR3 protein. In the table there are about 740,000 distinct CDR3 sequences, 40% of which are singletons. Sequencing was performed on peripheral blood. The receptors shown here come from an adult man with Graves' ophthalmopathy. Both conserved end residues are part of each CDR3. The D gene is left open where the match is weak.

TRBJ1-2 | TRBV9 | . | CASSAPGTGVSGYTF
TRBJ1-3 | TRBV19 | . | CASSPKQGSGNTIYF
TRBJ1-2 | TRBV2 | TRBD1 | CASSSPTGTEGYTF
TRBJ1-4 | TRBV29-1 | TRBD1 | CSAQGAREKLFF
TRBJ2-2 | TRBV2 | TRBD2 | CASSRLAGALTYTGELFF
TRBJ1-6 | TRBV2 | . | CASQLSTANSPPHF
TRBJ1-4 | TRBV7-9 | . | CASSLRTVGKLFF
TRBJ1-2 | TRBV7-9 | . | CASSVRDKYGYTF
TRBJ2-2 | TRBV20-1 | . | CSASQASNTGELFF
TRBJ1-5 | TRBV12-3/TRBV12-4 | TRBD1 | CASSLERGQGDQPQHF
TRBJ2-5 | TRBV10-3 | . | CAISEAGMPQYF
TRBJ2-2 | TRBV20-1 | TRBD2 | CSARGTSGRADGELFF
TRBJ2-6 | TRBV5-8 | . | CASRTGGVLSGANVLTF
TRBJ2-7 | TRBV5-4 | . | CASSPSGGNYEQYF
TRBJ2-7 | TRBV9 | . | CASSYPPRGEQYF
TRBJ2-7 | TRBV20-1 | . | CSAPSGYEQYF
TRBJ1-2 | TRBV29-1 | . | CSVTGLALGGGYTF
TRBJ2-6 | TRBV2 | . | CASSQSGRGSLLSGANVLTF
TRBJ2-6 | TRBV11-2 | . | CASTSFSVPGANVLTF
TRBJ1-1 | TRBV15 | . | CATSRVDSEAFF
TRBJ2-2 | TRBV7-9 | TRBD2 | CASSQGVQRESRTGELFF
TRBJ2-5 | TRBV7-2 | . | CASTSGVLETQYF
TRBJ1-5 | TRBV19 | . | CASSGQISNQPQHF
TRBJ1-1 | TRBV2 | . | CASSEDRWTEAFF
TRBJ1-2 | TRBV19 | . | CASSMGAELNYGYTF
TRBJ2-3 | TRBV10-3 | . | CAISEGRVRTDTQYF
TRBJ1-4 | TRBV29-1 | TRBD1 | CSVEDPRTGEKLFF
TRBJ2-5 | TRBV5-4 | TRBD2 | CASSKTGGQETQYF
TRBJ1-2 | TRBV5-6 | . | CASSFGPQAGGYTF
TRBJ2-7 | TRBV10-3 | . | CASSLVQSYKQYF
TRBJ1-2 | TRBV9 | . | CASSVGGARGYTF
TRBJ1-1 | TRBV20-1 | TRBD1 | CSALRGDTEAFF
TRBJ2-7 | TRBV7-9 | . | CASSQGPLSDEQYF
TRBJ1-1 | TRBV12-3/TRBV12-4 | TRBD1 | CASSPGQGGTEAFF
TRBJ2-7 | TRBV7-9 | TRBD1 | CASSLDRVEQYF
TRBJ2-5 | TRBV7-6 | TRBD2 | CASSLRTSPYQETQYF
TRBJ1-5 | TRBV19 | . | CASSSRQYSNQPQHF
TRBJ1-1 | TRBV5-1 | . | CASSRRTVSNTEAFF
TRBJ1-4 | TRBV11-1 | TRBD1 | CASSRTGHDEKLFF
TRBJ2-6 | TRBV7-2 | TRBD1 | CASSQAGTGFAGANVLTF
TRBJ1-2 | TRBV2 | . | CASPPWSGRGYTF
TRBJ1-1 | TRBV7-9 | TRBD1 | CASSQLQGTGNEAFF
TRBJ1-2 | TRBV20-1 | . | CSREKQSYGYTF
TRBJ1-1 | TRBV7-8 | . | CASSLAGVHTEAFF
TRBJ1-6 | TRBV7-9 | . | CASSLAVDSPLHF
TRBJ2-6 | TRBV2 | . | CASIRDSGANVLTF
TRBJ2-5 | TRBV20-1 | . | CSARRSQETQYF
TRBJ2-5 | TRBV10-3 | . | CAISESANQETQYF
TRBJ2-5 | TRBV6-2/TRBV6-3 | TRBD2 | CATGTKETQYF
TRBJ1-6 | TRBV25-1 | . | CARGENSPLHF
TRBJ1-6 | TRBV5-6 | . | CASSLDSSNSPLHF
TRBJ2-7 | TRBV27 | . | CASSQENSYEQYF
TRBJ1-1 | TRBV7-9 | TRBD1 | CASSRGGGLNTEAFF
TRBJ2-6 | TRBV2 | . | CASSEWGRAGANVLTF
TRBJ2-7 | TRBV19 | . | CASRAVAESGYEQYF
TRBJ1-6 | TRBV25-1 | . | CASSARETLSPLHF
TRBJ1-4 | TRBV20-1 | TRBD1 | CSASDRGLEKLFF
TRBJ1-6 | TRBV7-3 | TRBD1 | CASSPRPGTEFNSPLHF
TRBJ2-2 | TRBV2 | . | CASTNRIVRTGELLF
TRBJ1-2 | TRBV7-9 | . | CASSLGTAAKDYGYTF